A selection of T cell receptor beta chains follows, all from one sample in a study of beta chain features in type 1 diabetes. This table comes from immunoSEQ multiplex PCR, and its TCRdb copy is limited to in-frame clones, with some not included. The sample lists some 160,000 clones, about 10% occurring once. The material sequenced was central memory CD4+ T cells from blood. The receptor set was obtained from a woman in her twenties or thirties with type 1 diabetes. CDR3s include the opening cysteine and the closing phenylalanine or tryptophan. The D gene is left open where the match is weak. Clone sizes are given selectively: once, few, many, or a class where the clone is expanded.

v_call: TRBV2; d_call: NA; clone_size: few; j_call: TRBJ1-1; cdr3_nt: TGTGCCAGCCACCGACAGCCGAACACTGAAGCTTTCTTT; cdr3_aa: CASHRQPNTEAFF
v_call: TRBV27; d_call: TRBD1; clone_size: few; j_call: TRBJ2-6; cdr3_nt: TGTGCCAGCAGTTTTGAGGGGGCGCACTCTGGGGCCAACGTCCTGACTTTC; cdr3_aa: CASSFEGAHSGANVLTF
v_call: TRBV19; d_call: NA; clone_size: NA; j_call: TRBJ1-2; cdr3_nt: TGTGCCAGTAGTCGTCGTTCCAGGGACTATGGCTACACCTTC; cdr3_aa: CASSRRSRDYGYTF
v_call: TRBV11-2; d_call: NA; clone_size: few; j_call: TRBJ2-7; cdr3_nt: TGTGCCAGCAGCCTGGCCGGGACTGAAATCTACGAGCAGTACTTC; cdr3_aa: CASSLAGTEIYEQYF
v_call: TRBV5-1; d_call: TRBD2; clone_size: NA; j_call: TRBJ2-1; cdr3_nt: TGCGCCAGCAGCTTGGTGGCTAGCGGGCTGAATGAGCAGTTCTTC; cdr3_aa: CASSLVASGLNEQFF
v_call: TRBV7-3; d_call: NA; clone_size: few; j_call: TRBJ2-6; cdr3_nt: TGTGCCAGCAGCTTACTAGGGGTGGCTGGGGCCAACGTCCTGACTTTC; cdr3_aa: CASSLLGVAGANVLTF
v_call: TRBV29-1; d_call: NA; clone_size: many; j_call: TRBJ1-1; cdr3_nt: TGCAGCGTTGGCGATGACACCGGTTCTTTCTTT; cdr3_aa: CSVGDDTGSFF
v_call: TRBV2; d_call: NA; clone_size: NA; j_call: TRBJ2-1; cdr3_nt: TGTGCCAGCAGTGAGCTAGCCCGGGGTGAGCAGTTCTTC; cdr3_aa: CASSELARGEQFF
v_call: TRBV5-1; d_call: NA; clone_size: NA; j_call: TRBJ2-7; cdr3_nt: TGCGCCAGCAGCTTTCTAGCTGATGTCGGCGAGCAGTACTTC; cdr3_aa: CASSFLADVGEQYF
v_call: TRBV7-9; d_call: NA; clone_size: NA; j_call: TRBJ2-7; cdr3_nt: TGTGCCAGCAGCGAAGGACTTTACTACGAGCAGTACTTC; cdr3_aa: CASSEGLYYEQYF
v_call: TRBV2; d_call: TRBD2; clone_size: few; j_call: TRBJ2-1; cdr3_nt: TGTGCCAGCAGTGTCCCTAGCGGGTCCTCCTACAATGAGCAGTTCTTC; cdr3_aa: CASSVPSGSSYNEQFF
v_call: TRBV7-3; d_call: NA; clone_size: NA; j_call: TRBJ2-2; cdr3_nt: TGTGCCAGCAGCTTAATGGCTGCGAACACCGGGGAGCTGTTTTTT; cdr3_aa: CASSLMAANTGELFF
v_call: TRBV5-4; d_call: TRBD2; clone_size: NA; j_call: TRBJ2-3; cdr3_nt: TGTGCCAGCAGCATGATAGCGGGAGGGGGCACAGATACGCAGTATTTT; cdr3_aa: CASSMIAGGGTDTQYF
v_call: TRBV5-1; d_call: TRBD1; clone_size: once; j_call: TRBJ1-1; cdr3_nt: TGCGCCAGCAGCTTGGTCACAGGGGCGTTGAACACTGAAGCTTTCTTT; cdr3_aa: CASSLVTGALNTEAFF
v_call: TRBV4-1; d_call: TRBD2; clone_size: NA; j_call: TRBJ2-7; cdr3_nt: TGCGCCAGCAGACAACTTACTAGCGGGAGCTACTACGAGCAGTACTTC; cdr3_aa: CASRQLTSGSYYEQYF
v_call: TRBV4-1; d_call: NA; clone_size: few; j_call: TRBJ2-2; cdr3_nt: TGCGCCAGCAGCCAAGGGGGACAAGCGAACACCGGGGAGCTGTTTTTT; cdr3_aa: CASSQGGQANTGELFF
v_call: TRBV28; d_call: NA; clone_size: NA; j_call: TRBJ2-1; cdr3_nt: TGTGCCAGCGCCGGACACCCGTACAATGAGCAGTTCTTC; cdr3_aa: CASAGHPYNEQFF
v_call: TRBV6-1; d_call: NA; clone_size: few; j_call: TRBJ2-1; cdr3_nt: TGTGCCAGCCTTGGTAGCGGATCCTACAATGAGCAGTTCTTC; cdr3_aa: CASLGSGSYNEQFF
v_call: TRBV30; d_call: NA; clone_size: NA; j_call: TRBJ1-2; cdr3_nt: TGTGCCTGCGCATATCCGGGTGGCAGCTCGTATGGCTACACCTTC; cdr3_aa: CACAYPGGSSYGYTF
v_call: TRBV6-5; d_call: NA; clone_size: few; j_call: TRBJ1-4; cdr3_nt: TGTGCCAGCAGTTCAGTCAGGGTTTCTGAAAAACTGTTTTTT; cdr3_aa: CASSSVRVSEKLFF
v_call: TRBV30; d_call: NA; clone_size: NA; j_call: TRBJ2-1; cdr3_nt: TGTGCCTGGAAATCCTACCTCTCCTACAATGAGCAGTTCTTC; cdr3_aa: CAWKSYLSYNEQFF
v_call: TRBV30; d_call: TRBD1; clone_size: NA; j_call: TRBJ2-7; cdr3_nt: TGTGCCTGCCGGGACAGGGGGGCGTACGAGCAGTACTTC; cdr3_aa: CACRDRGAYEQYF
v_call: TRBV29-1; d_call: TRBD2; clone_size: NA; j_call: TRBJ2-1; cdr3_nt: TGCAGCGTTGAAGGGACTAGCGGGAGCGGTAATGAGCAGTTCTTC; cdr3_aa: CSVEGTSGSGNEQFF
v_call: TRBV25-1; d_call: NA; clone_size: few; j_call: TRBJ1-4; cdr3_nt: TGTGCCAGCAGAGACAAGGTCGGTGAAAAACTGTTTTTT; cdr3_aa: CASRDKVGEKLFF
v_call: TRBV2; d_call: NA; clone_size: NA; j_call: TRBJ2-7; cdr3_nt: TGTGCCAGCACGGGTGGGAGAAAGAACGAGCAGTACTTC; cdr3_aa: CASTGGRKNEQYF
v_call: TRBV13; d_call: TRBD1; clone_size: NA; j_call: TRBJ1-2; cdr3_nt: TGTGCCAGCAGCCGATATCAAAAACAGGGGACTTATGGCTACACCTTC; cdr3_aa: CASSRYQKQGTYGYTF
v_call: TRBV29-1; d_call: TRBD1; clone_size: NA; j_call: TRBJ1-3; cdr3_nt: TGCAGCGTTTCCAGGACAGGGGTAAACACCATATATTTT; cdr3_aa: CSVSRTGVNTIYF
v_call: TRBV6-5; d_call: TRBD1; clone_size: NA; j_call: TRBJ2-7; cdr3_nt: TGTGCCAGCAGTTACACAGGGGGATTTTTCTACGAGCAGTACTTC; cdr3_aa: CASSYTGGFFYEQYF
v_call: TRBV11-2; d_call: TRBD1; clone_size: NA; j_call: TRBJ2-6; cdr3_nt: TGTGCCAGCAGCCGGACAGGTGTCTCTGGGGCCAACGTCCTGACTTTC; cdr3_aa: CASSRTGVSGANVLTF
v_call: TRBV14; d_call: NA; clone_size: NA; j_call: TRBJ1-4; cdr3_nt: TGTGCCAGCAGCCAAGTAGACAGACATTCGTCTAAACTGTTTTTT; cdr3_aa: CASSQVDRHSSKLFF
v_call: TRBV16; d_call: TRBD1; clone_size: NA; j_call: TRBJ1-2; cdr3_nt: TGTGCCAGCAGCCAATCGACAGGGGAGGCTGGCTACACCTTC; cdr3_aa: CASSQSTGEAGYTF
v_call: TRBV9; d_call: TRBD2; clone_size: few; j_call: TRBJ2-1; cdr3_nt: TGTGCCAGCAGCGGATTAGCGGGAGGCCCGGCGGAGCAGTTCTTC; cdr3_aa: CASSGLAGGPAEQFF
v_call: TRBV4-1; d_call: NA; clone_size: many; j_call: TRBJ1-5; cdr3_nt: TGCGCCAGCAGCCAAGGGGAGACAGGATTTTTCGATAGCAATCAGCCCCAGCATTTT; cdr3_aa: CASSQGETGFFDSNQPQHF
v_call: TRBV28; d_call: TRBD2; clone_size: NA; j_call: TRBJ2-3; cdr3_nt: TGTGCCAGCAGTTTATGGACTAGCGGGTGGGGAATCAGCACAGATACGCAGTATTTT; cdr3_aa: CASSLWTSGWGISTDTQYF
v_call: TRBV10-3; d_call: TRBD1; clone_size: NA; j_call: TRBJ1-2; cdr3_nt: TGTGCCATCAGCCCCCAGGGGGATGGCTACACCTTC; cdr3_aa: CAISPQGDGYTF
v_call: TRBV4-2; d_call: TRBD1; clone_size: NA; j_call: TRBJ1-1; cdr3_nt: TGTGCCAGCAGCCAAGGGGGACAGGGAAACACTGAAGCTTTCTTT; cdr3_aa: CASSQGGQGNTEAFF
v_call: TRBV28; d_call: NA; clone_size: few; j_call: TRBJ2-1; cdr3_nt: TGTGCCAGCAGTTTGCCTACAGTTCGCGAAATGAGGCAGTTCTTC; cdr3_aa: CASSLPTVREMRQFF
v_call: TRBV4-1; d_call: NA; clone_size: NA; j_call: TRBJ2-1; cdr3_nt: TGCGCCAGCAGCCCGTTAGCGGAGCCCCTCTACAATGAGCAGTTCTTC; cdr3_aa: CASSPLAEPLYNEQFF
v_call: TRBV11-3; d_call: TRBD1; clone_size: few; j_call: TRBJ2-5; cdr3_nt: TGTGCCAGCAGCCCACCCGGGACAGAAGAGACCCAGTACTTC; cdr3_aa: CASSPPGTEETQYF
v_call: TRBV5-4; d_call: NA; clone_size: NA; j_call: TRBJ2-5; cdr3_nt: TGTGCCAGCAGCCGTAACAGGGACGCGGAGACCCAGTACTTC; cdr3_aa: CASSRNRDAETQYF
v_call: TRBV11-2; d_call: TRBD1; clone_size: few; j_call: TRBJ2-1; cdr3_nt: TGTGCCAGCAGCACCAGACGGACAGGGACCAATGAGCAGTTCTTC; cdr3_aa: CASSTRRTGTNEQFF
v_call: TRBV6-6; d_call: NA; clone_size: many; j_call: TRBJ1-1; cdr3_nt: TGTGCCAGCAGTTACTCGTCGGGTCCGGGTGAAGCTTTCTTT; cdr3_aa: CASSYSSGPGEAFF
v_call: TRBV5-1; d_call: NA; clone_size: few; j_call: TRBJ2-5; cdr3_nt: TGCGCCAGCAGCTTGGCCTGGGGGCAAGGGGAGACCCAGTACTTC; cdr3_aa: CASSLAWGQGETQYF
v_call: TRBV7-8; d_call: NA; clone_size: NA; j_call: TRBJ1-1; cdr3_nt: TGTGCCAGCAGCCGGGAGTTTGAAGCTTTCTTT; cdr3_aa: CASSREFEAFF
v_call: TRBV13; d_call: TRBD2; clone_size: few; j_call: TRBJ2-1; cdr3_nt: TGTGCCAGCAGGGGGACTAGCGGGAGATTGGCCAATGAGCAGTTCTTC; cdr3_aa: CASRGTSGRLANEQFF
v_call: TRBV6-1; d_call: NA; clone_size: few; j_call: TRBJ1-1; cdr3_nt: TGTGCCAGCAGTCCGAGACAGGCAGGTGAAGCTTTCTTT; cdr3_aa: CASSPRQAGEAFF
v_call: TRBV30; d_call: NA; clone_size: few; j_call: TRBJ2-7; cdr3_nt: TGTGCCTGGACCGATAGGGGTTCCTACGAGCAGTACTTC; cdr3_aa: CAWTDRGSYEQYF
v_call: TRBV5-1; d_call: TRBD2; clone_size: few; j_call: TRBJ2-2; cdr3_nt: TGCGCCAGCAGCCAGACTAGCGGGAGATATAAAACCGGGGAGCTGTTTTTT; cdr3_aa: CASSQTSGRYKTGELFF
v_call: TRBV6-6; d_call: NA; clone_size: NA; j_call: TRBJ1-1; cdr3_nt: TGTGCCAGCAGTTTTCCGAACAGTTTCTTT; cdr3_aa: CASSFPNSFF
v_call: TRBV6-5; d_call: TRBD1; clone_size: few; j_call: TRBJ1-2; cdr3_nt: TGTGCCAGCAGACGGGGACAGGGGGCTAACTATGGCTACACCTTC; cdr3_aa: CASRRGQGANYGYTF
v_call: TRBV5-1; d_call: TRBD2; clone_size: few; j_call: TRBJ2-5; cdr3_nt: TGCGCCAGCAGCTTGGTAGCGGGGCACGTGCAGACCCAGTACTTC; cdr3_aa: CASSLVAGHVQTQYF
v_call: TRBV9; d_call: NA; clone_size: NA; j_call: TRBJ1-1; cdr3_nt: TGTGCCAGCAGCGAAAGACACTACACTGAAGCTTTCTTT; cdr3_aa: CASSERHYTEAFF
v_call: TRBV6-6; d_call: NA; clone_size: NA; j_call: TRBJ1-5; cdr3_nt: TGTGCCAGCGGCAAGAATCAGCCCCAGCATTTT; cdr3_aa: CASGKNQPQHF
v_call: TRBV11-2; d_call: NA; clone_size: few; j_call: TRBJ1-1; cdr3_nt: TGTGCCAGCAGCTTAGATTTGTATGGCGGGCTTGGGACTTTCTTT; cdr3_aa: CASSLDLYGGLGTFF
v_call: TRBV4-1; d_call: TRBD1; clone_size: few; j_call: TRBJ2-3; cdr3_nt: TGCGCCAGCAGCCAGCCACCACAGGGGAGCACAGATACGCAGTATTTT; cdr3_aa: CASSQPPQGSTDTQYF